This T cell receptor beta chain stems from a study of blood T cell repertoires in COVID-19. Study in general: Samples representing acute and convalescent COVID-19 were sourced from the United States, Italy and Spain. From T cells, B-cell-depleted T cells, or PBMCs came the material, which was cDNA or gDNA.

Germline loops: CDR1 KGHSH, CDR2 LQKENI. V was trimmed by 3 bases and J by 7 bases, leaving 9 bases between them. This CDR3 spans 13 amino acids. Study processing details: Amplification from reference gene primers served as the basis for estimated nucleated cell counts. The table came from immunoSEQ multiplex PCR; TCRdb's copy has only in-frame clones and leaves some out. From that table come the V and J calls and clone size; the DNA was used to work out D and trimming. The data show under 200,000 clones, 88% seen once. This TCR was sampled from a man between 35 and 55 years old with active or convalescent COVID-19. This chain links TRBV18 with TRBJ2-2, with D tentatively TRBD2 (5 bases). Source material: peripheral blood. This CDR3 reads CASSPEGIGELFF. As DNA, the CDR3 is TGTGCCAGCTCACCCGAGGGTATCGGGGAGCTGTTTTTT.